This T cell receptor (beta chain) was sequenced in a study of shared clonotypes between healthy human individuals. Study-wide results and caveats: As a rule, naive subsets had a larger estimated richness than memory subsets. Apart from blood, nothing was sampled; tissue repertoires likely differ.

Study processing details: ImmunoSEQ gave junction-only sequences without quality scores, so filtering differed. Assay used: immunoSEQ multiplex PCR; TCRdb lists only in-frame clones, some missing. V, J and clone size derive from that table, while D and trimming were established from the DNA sequence. The top ten hold about 0.52% of the sample, which has over 850,000 clones, around 78% seen once. The CDR3 sequence is 14 residues long. With 3 bases removed from V and 4 bases from J, the gap between germline ends came to 14 bases. Germline V gives CDR1 SQVTM, CDR2 ANQGSEA. The CD4+ fraction was divided into a CD45RA+ naive subset and a CD45RA-negative memory subset. This clone was picked up one time. What it binds is not known.

The rearrangement uses TRBV29-1 and TRBJ2-3; D may be TRBD1 or TRBD2 (5 bases each). The receptor was derived from a man aged 18-30 years in good health. Some clones in this sample may be carry-over from other donors' samples. Sequenced: memory CD4+ T cells from PBMCs. Subset here: CD45RA-negative fraction. The CDR3 protein is CSVDGEGRPDTQYF. DNA for the CDR3: TGCAGCGTTGATGGTGAGGGACGCCCAGATACGCAGTATTTT.